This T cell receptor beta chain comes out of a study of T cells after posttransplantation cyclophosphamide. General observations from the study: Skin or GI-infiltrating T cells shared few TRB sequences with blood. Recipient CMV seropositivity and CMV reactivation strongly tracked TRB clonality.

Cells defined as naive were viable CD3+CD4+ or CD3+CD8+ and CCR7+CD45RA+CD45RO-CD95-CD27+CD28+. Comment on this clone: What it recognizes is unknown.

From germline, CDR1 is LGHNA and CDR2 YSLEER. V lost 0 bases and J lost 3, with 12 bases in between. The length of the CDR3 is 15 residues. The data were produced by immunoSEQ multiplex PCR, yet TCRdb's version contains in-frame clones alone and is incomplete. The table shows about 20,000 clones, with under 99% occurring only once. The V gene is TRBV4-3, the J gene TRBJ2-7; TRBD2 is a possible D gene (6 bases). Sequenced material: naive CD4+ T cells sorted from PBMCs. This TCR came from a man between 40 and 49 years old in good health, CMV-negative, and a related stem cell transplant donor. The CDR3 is CASSQDRGNGYEQYF. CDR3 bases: TGCGCCAGCAGCCAAGACCGGGGGAATGGCTACGAGCAGTACTTC.